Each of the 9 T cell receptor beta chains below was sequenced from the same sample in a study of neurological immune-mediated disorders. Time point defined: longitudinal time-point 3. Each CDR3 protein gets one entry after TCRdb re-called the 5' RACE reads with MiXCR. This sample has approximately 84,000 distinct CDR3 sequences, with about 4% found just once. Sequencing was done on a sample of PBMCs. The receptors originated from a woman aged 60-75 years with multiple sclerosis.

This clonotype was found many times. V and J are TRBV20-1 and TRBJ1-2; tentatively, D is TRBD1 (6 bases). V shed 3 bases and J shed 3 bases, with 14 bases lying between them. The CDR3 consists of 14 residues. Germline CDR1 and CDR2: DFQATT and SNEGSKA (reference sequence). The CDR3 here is CSARAGARYYGYTF. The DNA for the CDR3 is TGCAGTGCTAGGGCAGGGGCGAGATACTATGGCTACACCTTC.

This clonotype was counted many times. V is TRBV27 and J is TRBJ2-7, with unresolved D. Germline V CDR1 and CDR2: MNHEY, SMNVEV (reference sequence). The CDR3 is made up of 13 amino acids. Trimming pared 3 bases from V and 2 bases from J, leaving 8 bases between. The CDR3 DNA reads TGTGCCAGCAGTTTTTCAGGTACCTACGAGCAGTACTTC. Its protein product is CASSFSGTYEQYF.

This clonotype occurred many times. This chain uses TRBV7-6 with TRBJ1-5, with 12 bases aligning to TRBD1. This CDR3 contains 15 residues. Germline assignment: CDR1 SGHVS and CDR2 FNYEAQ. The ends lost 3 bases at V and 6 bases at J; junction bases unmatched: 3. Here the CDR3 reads CASSLGTGGGQPQHF. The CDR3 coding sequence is TGTGCCAGCAGCTTGGGGACAGGGGGCGGTCAGCCCCAGCATTTT.

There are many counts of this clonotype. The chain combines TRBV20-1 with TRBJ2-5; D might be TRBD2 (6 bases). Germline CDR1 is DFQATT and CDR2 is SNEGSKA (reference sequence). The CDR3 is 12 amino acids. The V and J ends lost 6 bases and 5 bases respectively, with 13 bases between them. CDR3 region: CSAKAGGETQYF. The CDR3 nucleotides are TGCAGTGCAAAAGCGGGCGGGGAGACCCAGTACTTC.

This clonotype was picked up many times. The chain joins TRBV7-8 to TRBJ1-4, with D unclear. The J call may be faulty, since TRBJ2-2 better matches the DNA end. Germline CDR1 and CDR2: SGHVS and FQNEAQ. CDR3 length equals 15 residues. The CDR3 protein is CASSFQRRFTRELFF. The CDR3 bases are TGTGCCAGCAGCTTTCAAAGACGGTTTACGAGGGAGCTGTTTTTT.

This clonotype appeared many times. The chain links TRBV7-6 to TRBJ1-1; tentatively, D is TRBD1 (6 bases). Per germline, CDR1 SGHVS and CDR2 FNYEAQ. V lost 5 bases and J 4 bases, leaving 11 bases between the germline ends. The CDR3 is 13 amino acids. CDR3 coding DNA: TGTGCCAGCAGCCTCACAGGGATCACTGAAGCTTTCTTT. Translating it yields CASSLTGITEAFF.

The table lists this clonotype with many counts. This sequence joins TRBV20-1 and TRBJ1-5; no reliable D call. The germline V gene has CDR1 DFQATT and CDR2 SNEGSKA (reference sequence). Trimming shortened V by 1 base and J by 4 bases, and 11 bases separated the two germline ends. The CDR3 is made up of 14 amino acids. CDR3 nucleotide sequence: TGCAGTGCTAGAGCCCGAGGGAGGAATCAGCCCCAGCATTTT. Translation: CSARARGRNQPQHF.

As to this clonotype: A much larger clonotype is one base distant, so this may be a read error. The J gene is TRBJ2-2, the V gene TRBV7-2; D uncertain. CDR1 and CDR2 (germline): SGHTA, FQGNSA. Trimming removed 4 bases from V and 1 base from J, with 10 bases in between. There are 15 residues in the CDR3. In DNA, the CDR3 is TGTGCCAGCAGCTCTGTACTAAGGAACACCGGGGAGCTGTTTTTT. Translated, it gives CASSSVLRNTGELFF. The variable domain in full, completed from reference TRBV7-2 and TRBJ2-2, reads GAGVSQSPSNKVTEKGKDVELRCDPISGHTALYWYRQSLGQGLEFLIYFQGNSAPDKSGLPSDRFSAERTGGSVSTLTIQRTQQEDSAVYLCASSSVLRNTGELFFGEGSRLTVL.

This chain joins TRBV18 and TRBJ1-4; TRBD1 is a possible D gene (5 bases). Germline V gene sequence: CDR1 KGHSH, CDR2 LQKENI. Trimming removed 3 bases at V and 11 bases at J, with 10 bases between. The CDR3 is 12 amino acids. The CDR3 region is CASSPDRDKLFF. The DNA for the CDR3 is TGTGCCAGCTCACCCGATCGGGACAAACTGTTTTTT.